Presented here are 7 T cell receptor beta chains from one specimen sequenced in a study of CD8 T cells in Susac syndrome. Roughly 0.45 to 1 ug RNA was reverse transcribed with random hexamers. TCRdb reanalysed the immunoSEQ multiplex PCR reads using MiXCR and keeps one entry per CDR3 protein. The top ten hold 0.3% to 0.35% of the sample, which has under 95,000 distinct CDR3 sequences, around 94% seen once. Input material: CD4+ T cells from PBMCs. These receptors all come from a human donor with Susac syndrome.

The rearrangement joins TRBV20-1 to TRBJ2-7, with D maybe TRBD1 (6 bases). With 0 bases removed from V and 2 bases from J, the gap between germline ends came to 14 bases. The CDR3 sequence is 15 residues long. Germline lookup yields CDR1 DFQATT and CDR2 SNEGSKA (reference sequence). This chain's CDR3 is CSARDAGANPYEQYF. DNA of the CDR3: TGCAGTGCTAGAGATGCAGGGGCGAATCCCTACGAGCAGTACTTC.

This rearrangement joins TRBV9 to TRBJ2-3, with D unresolved. With 5 bases removed from V and 0 bases from J, the gap between germline ends came to 7 bases. Germline V gene data show CDR1 as SGDLS and CDR2 as YYNGEE. This CDR3 is 13 amino acids long. The CDR3 bases are TGTGCCAGCAGTGCCGCTAGCACAGATACGCAGTATTTT. It is translated as CASSAASTDTQYF.

This clonotype showed up just once. The chain uses TRBV6-5 and TRBJ2-3; 7 positions match TRBD1. Germline V gene sequence: CDR1 MNHEY, CDR2 SVGAGI. The J segment lost 0 bases and the V segment lost 7 bases, leaving 7 bases of the junction unmatched. CDR3 size: 15 residues. The CDR3 DNA is TGTGCCAGCAACCGGGCAGGGGGTAGCACAGATACGCAGTATTTT. Amino acids: CASNRAGGSTDTQYF.

This chain joins TRBV6-1 and TRBJ2-7; 12 nucleotides align to TRBD2. The V gene end was trimmed by 6 bases and the J gene end by 2 bases; junction bases not matched to a gene: 20. The CDR3 runs to 20 residues. Looked up from germline, CDR1 is MNHNS and CDR2 is SASEGT. The CDR3 is CASSLRYRLAGAPDTYEQYF. The CDR3 coding sequence is TGTGCCAGCAGCTTGCGATACAGACTAGCGGGGGCCCCGGATACCTACGAGCAGTACTTC.

The V gene is TRBV5-1, the J gene TRBJ1-2, with a possible D match to TRBD1 (5 bases). Germline V gene data show CDR1 as SGHRS and CDR2 as YFSETQ. V shed 4 bases and J shed 8 bases, with 27 bases lying between them. The CDR3 contains 17 residues. The CDR3 DNA reads as TGCGCCAGCAGCAACGAACTCTCGGACATACAGGAGAGGGGCTACACCTTC. Translation: CASSNELSDIQERGYTF.

This clonotype was observed once. The chain combines TRBV6-5 with TRBJ2-7, with 7 bases fitting TRBD2. Germline-derived CDR1 and CDR2 are MNHEY and SVGAGI. Losses at the gene ends were 5 bases for V and 2 bases for J; bases not matched to a gene: 6. The CDR3 totals 14 residues. The CDR3 DNA reads as TGTGCCAGCAGTCCCCCCAGCGGGGCCTACGAGCAGTACTTC. Translated, it gives CASSPPSGAYEQYF.

The gene calls are TRBV2 and TRBJ2-3, with TRBD2 matching over 11 bases. This CDR3 has 16 residues. Germline lookup yields CDR1 SNHLY and CDR2 FYNNEI. The V gene end was trimmed by 6 bases and the J gene end by 0 bases; junction bases not matched to a gene: 5. The CDR3 coding sequence is TGTGCCAGCAGAGGGACTAGCGGCCTTAGCACAGATACGCAGTATTTT. This translates into CASRGTSGLSTDTQYF.